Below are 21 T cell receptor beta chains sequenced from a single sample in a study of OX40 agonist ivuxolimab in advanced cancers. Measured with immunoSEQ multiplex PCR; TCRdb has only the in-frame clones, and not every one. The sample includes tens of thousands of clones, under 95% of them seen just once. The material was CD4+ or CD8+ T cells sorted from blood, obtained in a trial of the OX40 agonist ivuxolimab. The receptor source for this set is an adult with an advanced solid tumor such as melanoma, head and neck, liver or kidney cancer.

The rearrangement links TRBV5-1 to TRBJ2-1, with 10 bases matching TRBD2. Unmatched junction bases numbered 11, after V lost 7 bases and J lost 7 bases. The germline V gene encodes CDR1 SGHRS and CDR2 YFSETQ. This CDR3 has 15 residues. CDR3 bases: TGCGCCAGCCGGGGTCCGGGACTAGCGCGAAATGAGCAGTTCTTC. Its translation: CASRGPGLARNEQFF.

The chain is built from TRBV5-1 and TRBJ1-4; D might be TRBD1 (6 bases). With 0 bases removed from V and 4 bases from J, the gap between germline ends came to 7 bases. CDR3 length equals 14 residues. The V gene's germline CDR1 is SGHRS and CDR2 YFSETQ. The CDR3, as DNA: TGCGCCAGCAGCTTGGCAGGGGTTAATGAAAAACTGTTTTTT. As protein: CASSLAGVNEKLFF.

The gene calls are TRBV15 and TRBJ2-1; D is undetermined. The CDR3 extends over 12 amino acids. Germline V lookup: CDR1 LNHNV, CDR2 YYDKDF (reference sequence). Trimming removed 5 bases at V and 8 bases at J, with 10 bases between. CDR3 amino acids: CATSLSGYEQFF. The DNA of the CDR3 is TGTGCCACCAGCTTAAGTGGGTATGAGCAGTTCTTC.

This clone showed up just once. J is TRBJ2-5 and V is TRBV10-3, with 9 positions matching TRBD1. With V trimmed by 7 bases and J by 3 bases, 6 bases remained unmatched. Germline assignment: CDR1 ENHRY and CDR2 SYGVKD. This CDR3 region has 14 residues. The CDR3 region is CAINGQGKEETQYF. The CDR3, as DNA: TGTGCCATCAACGGACAGGGGAAGGAAGAGACCCAGTACTTC.

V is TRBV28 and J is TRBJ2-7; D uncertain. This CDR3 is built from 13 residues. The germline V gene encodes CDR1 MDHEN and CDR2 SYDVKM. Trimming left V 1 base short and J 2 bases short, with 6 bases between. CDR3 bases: TGTGCCAGCAGTTTATTAGGACCCTACGAGCAGTACTTC. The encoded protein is CASSLLGPYEQYF.

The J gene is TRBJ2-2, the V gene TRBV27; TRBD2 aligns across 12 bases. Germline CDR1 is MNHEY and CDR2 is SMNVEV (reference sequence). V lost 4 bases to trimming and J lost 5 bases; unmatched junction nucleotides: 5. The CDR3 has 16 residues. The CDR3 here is CASSSLAGGKTGELFF. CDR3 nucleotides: TGTGCCAGCAGTTCACTAGCGGGAGGAAAAACCGGGGAGCTGTTTTTT.

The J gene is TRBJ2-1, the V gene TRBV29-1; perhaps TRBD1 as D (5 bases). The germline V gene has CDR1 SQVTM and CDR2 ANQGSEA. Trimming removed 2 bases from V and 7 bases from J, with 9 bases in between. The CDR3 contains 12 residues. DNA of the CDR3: TGCAGCGTTGAATGGGGCAGTAATGAGCAGTTCTTC. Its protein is CSVEWGSNEQFF.

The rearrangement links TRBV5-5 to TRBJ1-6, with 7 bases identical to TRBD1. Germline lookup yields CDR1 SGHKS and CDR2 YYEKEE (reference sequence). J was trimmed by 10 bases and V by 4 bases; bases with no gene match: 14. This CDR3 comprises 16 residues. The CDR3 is CASSPDTGVGESPLHF. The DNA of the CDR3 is TGTGCCAGCAGCCCGGATACAGGGGTCGGAGAATCACCCCTCCACTTT.

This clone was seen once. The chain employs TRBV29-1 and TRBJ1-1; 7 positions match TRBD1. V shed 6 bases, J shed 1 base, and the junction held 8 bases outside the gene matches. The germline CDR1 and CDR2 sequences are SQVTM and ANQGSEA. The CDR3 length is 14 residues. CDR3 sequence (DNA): TGCAGCGTCGGAGGGGCAGGGGGGAACACTGAAGCTTTCTTT. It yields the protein CSVGGAGGNTEAFF.

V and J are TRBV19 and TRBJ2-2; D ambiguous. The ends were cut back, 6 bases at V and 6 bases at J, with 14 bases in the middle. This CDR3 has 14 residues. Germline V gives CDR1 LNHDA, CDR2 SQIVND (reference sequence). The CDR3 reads CASRPGSMAGELFF. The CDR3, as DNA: TGTGCCAGTAGACCGGGTTCGATGGCCGGGGAGCTGTTTTTT. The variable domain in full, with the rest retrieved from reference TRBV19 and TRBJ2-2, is DGGITQSPKYLFRKEGQNVTLSCEQNLNHDAMYWYRQDPGQGLRLIYYSQIVNDFQKGDIAEGYSVSREKKESFPLTVTSAQKNPTAFYLCASRPGSMAGELFFGEGSRLTVL.

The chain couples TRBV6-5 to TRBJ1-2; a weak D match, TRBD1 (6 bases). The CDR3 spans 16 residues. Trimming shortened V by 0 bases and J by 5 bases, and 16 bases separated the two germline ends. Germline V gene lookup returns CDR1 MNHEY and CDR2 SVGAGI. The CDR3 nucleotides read TGTGCCAGCAGTTACTCCACCCAAAGGGGGAAATATGGCTACACCTTC. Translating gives CASSYSTQRGKYGYTF.

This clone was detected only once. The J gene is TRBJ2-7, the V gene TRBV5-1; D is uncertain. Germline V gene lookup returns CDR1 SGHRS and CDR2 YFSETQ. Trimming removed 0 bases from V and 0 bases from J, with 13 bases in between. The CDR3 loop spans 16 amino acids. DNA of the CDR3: TGCGCCAGCAGCTTGGCCCTTTCGGGCCACTCCTACGAGCAGTACTTC. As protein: CASSLALSGHSYEQYF.

The CDR3 coding sequence is TGTGCCAGCAGTTCCCTCGGGAGTCCCACTGAAGCTTTCTTT. It is translated as CASSSLGSPTEAFF. The chain is built from TRBV27 and TRBJ1-1; D gene unclear. In germline, CDR1 is MNHEY, CDR2 SMNVEV (reference sequence). Trimming pared 4 bases from V and 4 bases from J, leaving 13 bases between. CDR3 length: 14 residues.

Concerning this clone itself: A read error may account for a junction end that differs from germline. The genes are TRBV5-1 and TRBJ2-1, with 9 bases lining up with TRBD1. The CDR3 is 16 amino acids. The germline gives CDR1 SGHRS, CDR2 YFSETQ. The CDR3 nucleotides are TGCGCCAGCAGCTTGGTTCCGGGACAGGGTATCAATGGGCAGTTCTTC. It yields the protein CASSLVPGQGINGQFF.

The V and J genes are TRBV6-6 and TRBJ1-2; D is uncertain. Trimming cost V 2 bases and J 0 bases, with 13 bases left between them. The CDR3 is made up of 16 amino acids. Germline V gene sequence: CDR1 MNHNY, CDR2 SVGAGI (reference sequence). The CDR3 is CASSYPRGGPNYGYTF. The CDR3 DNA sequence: TGTGCCAGCAGTTACCCGCGGGGAGGCCCTAACTATGGCTACACCTTC.

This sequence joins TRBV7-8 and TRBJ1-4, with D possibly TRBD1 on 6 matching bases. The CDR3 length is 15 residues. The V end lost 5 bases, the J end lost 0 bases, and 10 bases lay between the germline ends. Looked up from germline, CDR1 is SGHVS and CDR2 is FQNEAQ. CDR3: CASSPRQATNEKLFF. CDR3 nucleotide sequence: TGTGCCAGCAGCCCTCGACAGGCAACTAATGAAAAACTGTTTTTT.

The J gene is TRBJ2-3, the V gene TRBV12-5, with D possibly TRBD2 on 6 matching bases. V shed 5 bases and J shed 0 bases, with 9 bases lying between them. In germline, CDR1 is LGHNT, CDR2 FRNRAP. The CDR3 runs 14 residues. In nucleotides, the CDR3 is TGTGCTAGTGGTGACGGGACTAGCACAGATACGCAGTATTTT. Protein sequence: CASGDGTSTDTQYF.

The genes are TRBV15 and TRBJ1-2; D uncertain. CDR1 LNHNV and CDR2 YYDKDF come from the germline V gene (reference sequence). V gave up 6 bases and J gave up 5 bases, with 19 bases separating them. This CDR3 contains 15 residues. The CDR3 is CATSGLGADWYGYTF. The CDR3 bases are TGTGCCACCAGTGGGTTGGGCGCGGATTGGTATGGCTACACCTTC. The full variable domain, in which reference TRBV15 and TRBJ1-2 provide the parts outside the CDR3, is DAMVIQNPRYQVTQFGKPVTLSCSQTLNHNVMYWYQQKSSQAPKLLFHYYDKDFNNEADTPDNFQSRRPNTSFCFLDIRSPGLGDTAMYLCATSGLGADWYGYTFGSGTRLTVV.

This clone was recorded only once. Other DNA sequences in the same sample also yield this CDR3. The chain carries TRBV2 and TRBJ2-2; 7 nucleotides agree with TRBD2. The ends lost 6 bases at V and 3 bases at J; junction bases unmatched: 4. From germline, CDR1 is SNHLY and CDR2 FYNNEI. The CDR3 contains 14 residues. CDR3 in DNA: TGTGCCAGCAGGGGGCTAGCGGACACCGGGGAGCTGTTTTTT. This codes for CASRGLADTGELFF.

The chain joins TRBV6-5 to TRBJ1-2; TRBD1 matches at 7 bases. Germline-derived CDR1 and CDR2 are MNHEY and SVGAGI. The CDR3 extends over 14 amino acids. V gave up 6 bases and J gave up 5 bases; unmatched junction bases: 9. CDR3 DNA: TGTGCCAGCAGCAAGTGGGACAGAAATTATGGCTACACCTTC. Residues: CASSKWDRNYGYTF.

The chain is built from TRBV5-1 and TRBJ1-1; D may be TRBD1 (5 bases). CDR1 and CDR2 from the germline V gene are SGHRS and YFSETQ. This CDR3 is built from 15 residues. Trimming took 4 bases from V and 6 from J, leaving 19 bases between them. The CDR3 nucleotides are TGCGCCAGCAGCAGGGATGGGTTGGGGGACGCTGAAGCTTTCTTT. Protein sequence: CASSRDGLGDAEAFF.